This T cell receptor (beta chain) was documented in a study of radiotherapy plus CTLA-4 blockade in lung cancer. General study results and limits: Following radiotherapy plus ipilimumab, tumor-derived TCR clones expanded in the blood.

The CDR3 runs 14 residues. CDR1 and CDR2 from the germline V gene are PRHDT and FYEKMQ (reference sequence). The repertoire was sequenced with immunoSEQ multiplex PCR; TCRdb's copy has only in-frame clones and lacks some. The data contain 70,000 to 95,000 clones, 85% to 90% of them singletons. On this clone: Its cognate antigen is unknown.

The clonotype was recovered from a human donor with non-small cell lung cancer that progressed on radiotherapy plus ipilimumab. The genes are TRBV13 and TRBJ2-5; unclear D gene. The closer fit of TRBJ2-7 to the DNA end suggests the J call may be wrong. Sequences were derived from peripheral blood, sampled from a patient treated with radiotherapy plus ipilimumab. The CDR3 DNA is TGTGCCAGCAGCTTAGGTCGATACTCCTACGAGCAGTACTTC. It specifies CASSLGRYSYEQYF.